These 16 T cell receptor beta chains came from one sample sequenced in a study of circulating CD8 cells and anti-PD-1 response in melanoma. Four subsets defined by PD-1 and/or TIGIT were sorted from live CD3+CD8+TCRalphabeta+ cells. The QIAseq Immune Repertoire TCR panel built the libraries from approximately 15 ng of total RNA. TCRdb re-derived calls from the reads in MiXCR, one entry per CDR3 protein. The sample gives some 540 distinct CDR3 sequences, 5.5% to 6.5% of which show up once; approximately 30% is in the top ten. This sample comprised CD8+ T cells from PBMCs, obtained at baseline or after one month of anti-PD-1 therapy (not recorded which). The receptors derive from a human donor with melanoma.

By share, this clonotype counts as large (0.1 to 1%). V usage is TRBV7-6 and J usage is TRBJ1-5, with D uncertain. The CDR3 covers 13 residues. The germline V gene has CDR1 SGHVS and CDR2 FNYEAQ. Trimming removed 5 bases at V and 3 bases at J, with 8 bases between. The CDR3 DNA reads TGTGCCAGCAGCCCCCAACCCAATCAGCCCCAGCATTTT. Amino acid sequence: CASSPQPNQPQHF.

As regards this clonotype: A much bigger clone sits one base away, suggesting this may be a read error. The rearrangement uses TRBV18 and TRBJ2-7, with TRBD2 as a possible D gene (5 bases). Germline V gene sequence: CDR1 KGHSH, CDR2 LQKENI. The CDR3 length is 14 residues. V lost 0 bases, J lost 4 bases, and 10 bases lay in between. This CDR3 is CASSPPWGEYEQYF. In nucleotides, the CDR3 is TGTGCCAGCTCACCACCTTGGGGAGAATACGAGCAGTACTTC.

In its sample, this clonotype is large. The chain carries TRBV21-1 and TRBJ2-2. TRBV21-1 is listed as a pseudogene. The CDR3 has 16 residues. The CDR3 loop reads CASSKDKGTGTGELFF. The DNA of the CDR3 is TGTGCCAGCAGCAAAGATAAGGGAACGGGCACCGGGGAGCTGTTTTTT.

This clonotype ranks as large (0.1 to 1%). This sequence joins TRBV19 and TRBJ2-6, with D uncertain. Per the germline V gene, CDR1 is LNHDA and CDR2 is SQIVND (reference sequence). The ends were cut back, 3 bases at V and 0 bases at J, with 0 bases in the middle. CDR3 length equals 13 residues. The CDR3 loop reads CASSISGANVLTF. CDR3 nucleotides: TGTGCCAGTAGTATCTCTGGGGCCAACGTCCTGACTTTC. The full variable domain, its missing parts supplied by reference TRBV19 and TRBJ2-6, is DGGITQSPKYLFRKEGQNVTLSCEQNLNHDAMYWYRQDPGQGLRLIYYSQIVNDFQKGDIAEGYSVSREKKESFPLTVTSAQKNPTAFYLCASSISGANVLTFGAGSRLTVL.

This clonotype is labeled as medium-sized (0.01 to 0.1%). The genes are TRBV6-4 and TRBJ2-1; 9 bases match TRBD2. This CDR3 has 16 residues. With V trimmed by 2 bases and J by 2 bases, 4 bases remained unmatched. Germline loops: CDR1 MRHNA, CDR2 SNTAGT. The CDR3 nucleotides read TGTGCCAGCAGTGACGACGGGACTAGCCCCTACAATGAGCAGTTCTTC. It encodes CASSDDGTSPYNEQFF.

The chain uses TRBV5-6 and TRBJ2-3; D is perhaps TRBD2 (5 bases). CDR3 size: 16 residues. Trimming cost V 4 bases and J 0 bases, with 15 bases left between them. Per the germline V gene, CDR1 is SGHDT and CDR2 is YYEEEE. CDR3 in DNA: TGTGCCAGCAGCCTTCAACTAGTGGGGAGCACAGATACGCAGTATTTT. This encodes CASSLQLVGSTDTQYF.

In its sample, this clonotype is medium-sized. This chain joins TRBV28 and TRBJ2-4, with 9 bases aligning to TRBD1. J was trimmed by 4 bases and V by 2 bases; bases with no gene match: 0. Germline loops: CDR1 MDHEN, CDR2 SYDVKM. CDR3 size: 14 residues. CDR3 amino acids: CASSLGQGKNIQYF. DNA of the CDR3: TGTGCCAGCAGTTTAGGACAGGGGAAAAACATTCAGTACTTC.

By share of the sample, this clonotype is large. The chain uses TRBV19 and TRBJ2-7, with D possibly being TRBD2 (6 bases). Looked up from germline, CDR1 is LNHDA and CDR2 is SQIVND (reference sequence). CDR3 size: 16 residues. V was trimmed by 5 bases and J by 5 bases, leaving 22 bases between them. DNA for the CDR3: TGTGCCAGTAGTGTTGTTCACGGGGGAATTCTGAACGAGCAGTACTTC. This translates into CASSVVHGGILNEQYF.

This clonotype is large by share. The chain combines TRBV21-1 with TRBJ2-1; the listed D gene, TRBD2, was not tested against the DNA. TRBV21-1 is a recognized pseudogene. The CDR3 has 12 residues. The CDR3: CASSILTSSGIF. For the CDR3, the DNA is TGTGCCAGCAGCATCTTGACTAGCTCGGGGATCTTC.

In this sample, this clonotype is medium-sized. DNA for the CDR3: TGTGCCAGCAGGCGAAGCTCCTACAATGAGCAGTTCTTC. Translating gives CASRRSSYNEQFF. This chain links TRBV13 with TRBJ2-1; D is ambiguous. Per the germline V gene, CDR1 is PRHDT and CDR2 is FYEKMQ (reference sequence). The germline V and J ends were trimmed by 6 bases and 0 bases, with 6 bases remaining between them. This CDR3 is built from 13 residues. Complete variable domain (other parts from reference TRBV13 and TRBJ2-1): AAGVIQSPRHLIKEKRETATLKCYPIPRHDTVYWYQQGPGQDPQFLISFYEKMQSDKGSIPDRFSAQQFSDYHSELNMSSLELGDSALYFCASRRSSYNEQFFGPGTRLTVL.

Sample share makes this clonotype medium-sized. This chain connects TRBV19 to TRBJ2-5, with a weak D call TRBD1 (5 bases). The CDR3 totals 12 residues. Between the trimmed V and J ends, which lost 6 bases and 5 bases, there was a span of 10 bases. From germline, CDR1 is LNHDA and CDR2 SQIVND (reference sequence). CDR3 nucleotide sequence: TGTGCCAGTAGACAGGTCGGGGAGACCCAGTACTTC. Translation: CASRQVGETQYF.

This clonotype is large within its sample. V is TRBV20-1 and J is TRBJ2-1; weak D call: TRBD2 (5 bases). Trimming took 1 base from V and 16 from J, leaving 14 bases between them. This CDR3 is built from 11 residues. Per germline, CDR1 DFQATT and CDR2 SNEGSKA (reference sequence). The CDR3 DNA sequence: TGCAGTGCTAGAGTATCGGGATCTTGTTTCTTC. Amino acids: CSARVSGSCFF.

By its share, this clonotype is large. V and J are TRBV2 and TRBJ2-7; no clear D. Trimming took 5 bases from V and 4 from J, leaving 3 bases between them. This CDR3 is built from 10 residues. The germline V gene encodes CDR1 SNHLY and CDR2 FYNNEI. CDR3 sequence reads: CASSLYEQYF. Here the CDR3 DNA reads TGTGCCAGCAGTCTTTACGAGCAGTACTTC.

This clonotype ranks as hyperexpanded. The CDR3 bases are TGTGCCAGCAGCCCCAAAACACTGTCCTACGAGCAGTACTTC. Its translation: CASSPKTLSYEQYF. The V call is TRBV7-2, the J call TRBJ2-7; no firm D call. Germline V gives CDR1 SGHTA, CDR2 FQGNSA. V was pared by 5 bases and J by 1 base, with 12 bases between. The CDR3 covers 14 residues.

This clonotype is judged medium-sized. CDR3 coding DNA: TGTGCCACCAGCAGTTCGCGACAGGGGTCCTACGAGCAGTACTTC. Residues: CATSSSRQGSYEQYF. The chain is built from TRBV15 and TRBJ2-7; 8 positions agree with TRBD1. Germline V gives CDR1 LNHNV, CDR2 YYDKDF (reference sequence). The CDR3 runs to 15 residues. V lost 3 bases to trimming and J lost 1 base; unmatched junction nucleotides: 5. Full variable domain (missing parts from reference TRBV15 and TRBJ2-7): DAMVIQNPRYQVTQFGKPVTLSCSQTLNHNVMYWYQQKSSQAPKLLFHYYDKDFNNEADTPDNFQSRRPNTSFCFLDIRSPGLGDTAMYLCATSSSRQGSYEQYFGPGTRLTVT.

This clonotype ranks as large. The CDR3 protein is CASSPGQSGSGANVLTF. CDR3 DNA sequence: TGTGCCAGCAGCCCGGGACAGAGCGGCTCTGGGGCCAACGTCCTGACTTTC. The J gene is TRBJ2-6, the V gene TRBV7-3; 7 bases align to TRBD1. Germline CDR1 and CDR2: SGHTA and FQGTGA. With V trimmed by 5 bases and J by 0 bases, 7 bases remained unmatched. The CDR3 is 17 residues long.